This T cell receptor beta chain was identified during a study of blood T cell repertoires in COVID-19. Study summary: Samples representing acute and convalescent COVID-19 were sourced from the United States, Italy and Spain. PBMCs, B-cell-depleted T cells, or T cells provided the cDNA or gDNA that made up the material.

Original processing notes: Nucleated cell number was recorded as an estimate derived from reference gene primer amplification. Method: immunoSEQ multiplex PCR; TCRdb's copy keeps in-frame clones and lacks some. The D gene and trimming were derived from the DNA, and the V and J assignments and clone size from that table. This table holds roughly 39,000 clones, around 86% found once. CDR1 MNHEY and CDR2 SMNVEV come from the germline V gene (reference sequence). V was trimmed by 3 bases and J by 3 bases, leaving 9 bases between them. The CDR3 is 13 amino acids. The sequence came from a man aged 50-59 years in a cohort sampled during active COVID-19. The gene calls are TRBV27 and TRBJ2-7; weak D call: TRBD1 (5 bases). The sample consisted of peripheral blood. This chain's CDR3 is CASSLAQGYEQYV. In DNA, the CDR3 is TGTGCCAGCAGTTTGGCCCAGGGCTACGAGCAGTACGTC.